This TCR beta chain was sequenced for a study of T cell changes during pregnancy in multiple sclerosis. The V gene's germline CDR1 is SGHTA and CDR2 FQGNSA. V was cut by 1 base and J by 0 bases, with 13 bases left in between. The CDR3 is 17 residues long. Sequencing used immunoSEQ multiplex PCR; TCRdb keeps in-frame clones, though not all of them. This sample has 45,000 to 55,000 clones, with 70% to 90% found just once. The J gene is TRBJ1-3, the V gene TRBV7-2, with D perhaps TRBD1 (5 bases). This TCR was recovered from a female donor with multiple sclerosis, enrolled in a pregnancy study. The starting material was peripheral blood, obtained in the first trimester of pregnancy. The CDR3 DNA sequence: TGTGCCAGCAGCTTAGAAGGGGTCAGCTTCTCTGGAAACACCATATATTTT. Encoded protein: CASSLEGVSFSGNTIYF.